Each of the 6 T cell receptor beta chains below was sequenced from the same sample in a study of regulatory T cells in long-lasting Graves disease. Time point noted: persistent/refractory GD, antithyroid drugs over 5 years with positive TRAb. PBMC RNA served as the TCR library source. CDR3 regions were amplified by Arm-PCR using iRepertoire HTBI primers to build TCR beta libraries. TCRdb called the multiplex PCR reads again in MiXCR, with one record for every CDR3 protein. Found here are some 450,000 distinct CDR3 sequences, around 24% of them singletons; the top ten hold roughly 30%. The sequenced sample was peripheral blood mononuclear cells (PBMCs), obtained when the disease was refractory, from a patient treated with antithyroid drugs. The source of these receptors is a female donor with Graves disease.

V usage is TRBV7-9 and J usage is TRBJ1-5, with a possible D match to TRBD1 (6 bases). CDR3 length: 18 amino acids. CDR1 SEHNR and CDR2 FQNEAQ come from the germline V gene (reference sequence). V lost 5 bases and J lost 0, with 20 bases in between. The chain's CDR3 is CASSPSWGGPNSNQPQHF. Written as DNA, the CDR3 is TGTGCCAGCAGCCCGAGTTGGGGGGGGCCTAATAGCAATCAGCCCCAGCATTTT.

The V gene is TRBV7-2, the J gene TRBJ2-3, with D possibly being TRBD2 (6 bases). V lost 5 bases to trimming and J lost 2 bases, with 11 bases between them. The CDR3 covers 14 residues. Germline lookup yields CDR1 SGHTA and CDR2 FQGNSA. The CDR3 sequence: CASSPGGLTDTQYF. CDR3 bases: TGTGCCAGCAGCCCAGGAGGGCTCACAGATACGCAGTATTTT.

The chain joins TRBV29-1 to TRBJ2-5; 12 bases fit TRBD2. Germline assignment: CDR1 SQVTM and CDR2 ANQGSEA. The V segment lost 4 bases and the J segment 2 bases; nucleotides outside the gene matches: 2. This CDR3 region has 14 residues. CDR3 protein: CSVAGLAGQETQYF. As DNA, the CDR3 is TGCAGCGTTGCGGGACTAGCGGGTCAAGAGACCCAGTACTTC.

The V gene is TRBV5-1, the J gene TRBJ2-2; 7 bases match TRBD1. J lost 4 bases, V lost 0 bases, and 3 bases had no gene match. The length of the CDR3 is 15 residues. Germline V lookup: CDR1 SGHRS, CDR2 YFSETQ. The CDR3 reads CASSLDNRGTGELFF. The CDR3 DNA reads TGCGCCAGCAGCTTGGATAACAGGGGCACCGGGGAGCTGTTTTTT. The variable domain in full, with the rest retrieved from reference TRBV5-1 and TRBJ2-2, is KAGVTQTPRYLIKTRGQQVTLSCSPISGHRSVSWYQQTPGQGLQFLFEYFSETQRNKGNFPGRFSGRQFSNSRSEMNVSTLELGDSALYLCASSLDNRGTGELFFGEGSRLTVL.

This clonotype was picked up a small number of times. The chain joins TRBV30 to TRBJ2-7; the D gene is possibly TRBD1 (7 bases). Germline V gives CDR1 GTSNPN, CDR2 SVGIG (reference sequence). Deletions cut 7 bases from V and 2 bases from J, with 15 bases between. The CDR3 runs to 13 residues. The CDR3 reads CASGRGATYEQYF. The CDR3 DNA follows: TGTGCCTCCGGCAGGGGGGCCACCTACGAGCAGTACTTC.

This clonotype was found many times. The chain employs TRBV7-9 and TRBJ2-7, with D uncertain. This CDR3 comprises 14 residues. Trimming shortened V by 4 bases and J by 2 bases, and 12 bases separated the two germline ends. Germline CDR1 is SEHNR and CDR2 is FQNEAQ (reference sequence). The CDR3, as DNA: TGTGCCAGCAGCTACCGAGCAGGCACCTACGAGCAGTACTTC. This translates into CASSYRAGTYEQYF.